Listed here are 19 T cell receptor beta chains from one sample, sequenced in a study of radiotherapy plus CTLA-4 blockade in lung cancer. Using immunoSEQ multiplex PCR, the repertoire was profiled, and TCRdb retains in-frame clones only, with some absent. Altogether 45,000 to 55,000 clones are present, under 85% being singletons, with the ten largest covering roughly 3.5%. The sequencing used peripheral blood, collected from a patient treated with radiotherapy plus ipilimumab. These receptors were taken from a human donor with non-small cell lung cancer who had a partial response to radiotherapy plus ipilimumab.

The chain uses TRBV7-3 and TRBJ2-5; TRBD1 matches 7 bases. The germline V gene has CDR1 SGHTA and CDR2 FQGTGA. The CDR3 sequence is 13 residues long. Trimming took 5 bases from V and 3 from J; bases not matched to a gene: 3. In DNA, the CDR3 is TGTGCCAGCAGCGCCGGGACAGAAGAGACCCAGTACTTC. It specifies CASSAGTEETQYF.

The chain's CDR3 is CASSESGRGTVYGYTF. In DNA form, the CDR3 reads TGTGCCAGCAGTGAATCCGGTCGGGGGACGGTTTATGGCTACACCTTC. This chain uses TRBV6-1 with TRBJ1-2, with D possibly matching TRBD1 (5 bases). With 2 bases removed from V and 5 bases from J, the gap between germline ends came to 18 bases. The CDR3 consists of 16 residues. Germline V CDR1 and CDR2: MNHNS, SASEGT.

CDR3 amino acids: CASSTSDRVETQYF. In DNA form, the CDR3 reads TGTGCCAGCAGCACCTCCGACAGGGTAGAGACCCAGTACTTC. The rearrangement uses TRBV5-6 and TRBJ2-5; 7 bases are a match to TRBD1. The CDR3 is 14 residues long. After removal of 4 bases from V and 4 bases from J, the junction contained 7 bases not matched to a gene. Germline V gives CDR1 SGHDT, CDR2 YYEEEE.

The V gene is TRBV9, the J gene TRBJ2-7; 8 nucleotides match TRBD1. V lost 1 base and J lost 3; bases outside the gene matches: 0. Germline-derived CDR1 and CDR2 are SGDLS and YYNGEE. The CDR3 is made up of 13 amino acids. Written as DNA, the CDR3 is TGTGCCAGCAGCGTAACAGGGGGCTACGAGCAGTACTTC. As protein: CASSVTGGYEQYF.

V and J are TRBV19 and TRBJ2-3; weak D call: TRBD1 (5 bases). The CDR3 covers 16 residues. Trimming pared 4 bases from V and 2 bases from J, leaving 16 bases between. Germline assignment: CDR1 LNHDA and CDR2 SQIVND (reference sequence). The CDR3 region has the DNA TGTGCCAGTAGTACTGGAGTTGCGGACAACACAGATACGCAGTATTTT. Residues: CASSTGVADNTDTQYF.

The table lists this clone with a few counts. The chain joins TRBV6-5 to TRBJ1-4; D unresolved. Looked up from germline, CDR1 is MNHEY and CDR2 is SVGAGI. The CDR3 runs to 14 residues. V was cut by 6 bases and J by 5 bases, with 13 bases left in between. CDR3 sequence reads: CASSPSRENEKLFF. DNA for the CDR3: TGTGCCAGCAGCCCTAGTAGGGAGAATGAAAAACTGTTTTTT.

The rearrangement links TRBV30 to TRBJ2-3; D uncertain. Trimming shortened V by 3 bases and J by 4 bases, and 8 bases separated the two germline ends. Germline assignment: CDR1 GTSNPN and CDR2 SVGIG (reference sequence). The CDR3 is made up of 12 amino acids. CDR3 sequence (DNA): TGTGCCTGGAGAGCCGCGGCAGATACGCAGTATTTT. Its translation is CAWRAAADTQYF.

The DNA for the CDR3 is TGTGCCAGTAGTGACAGGGGGCGCAGAGGCTACACCTTC. Encoded protein: CASSDRGRRGYTF. The V gene is TRBV19, the J gene TRBJ1-2; 10 positions match TRBD1. The CDR3 sequence is 13 residues long. Germline loops: CDR1 LNHDA, CDR2 SQIVND (reference sequence). After removal of 5 bases from V and 8 bases from J, the junction contained 5 bases not matched to a gene.

This clone came up once. The rearrangement uses TRBV7-8 and TRBJ1-1; the D gene is possibly TRBD1 (6 bases). Germline-derived CDR1 and CDR2 are SGHVS and FQNEAQ. The CDR3 covers 15 residues. V was cut by 1 base and J by 5 bases, with 14 bases left in between. The CDR3 protein is CASSLGKGGGTEAFF. The CDR3 DNA sequence: TGTGCCAGCAGCTTAGGGAAAGGGGGAGGGACTGAAGCTTTCTTT.

The DNA for the CDR3 is TGTGCCATCGGGAGGGACAATAATTCACCCCTCCACTTT. Its protein is CAIGRDNNSPLHF. V gene TRBV10-3 combines with J gene TRBJ1-6; possible D gene TRBD1, 6 bases. The CDR3 runs 13 residues. Trimming cost V 8 bases and J 5 bases, with 10 bases left between them. The germline V gene encodes CDR1 ENHRY and CDR2 SYGVKD.

This clone showed up just once. V usage is TRBV7-2 and J usage is TRBJ1-1; D call uncertain. V dropped 3 bases and J dropped 4 bases, with 15 bases sitting between them. The CDR3 has 15 amino acids. The germline V gene has CDR1 SGHTA and CDR2 FQGNSA. DNA of the CDR3: TGTGCCAGCAGCTTTGCGACCCGGGCGGGCACTGAAGCTTTCTTT. Its protein product is CASSFATRAGTEAFF.

This clone was seen only a few times. The chain joins TRBV4-2 to TRBJ2-3; TRBD1 matches at 9 bases. The CDR3 is made up of 15 amino acids. The germline gives CDR1 LGHNA, CDR2 YNFKEQ. V was clipped by 0 bases and J by 3 bases; unmatched bases: 1. The CDR3 loop reads CASSQDGTGTDTQYF. CDR3 nucleotide sequence: TGTGCCAGCAGCCAAGATGGGACAGGGACAGATACGCAGTATTTT.

The rearrangement links TRBV19 to TRBJ1-2; D is undetermined. The CDR3 runs 12 residues. Germline V gene lookup returns CDR1 LNHDA and CDR2 SQIVND (reference sequence). V was cut by 2 bases and J by 4 bases, with 5 bases left in between. CDR3 in DNA: TGTGCCAGTAGTATATCAGTCTATGGCTACACCTTC. Its protein is CASSISVYGYTF.

V and J are TRBV7-9 and TRBJ1-2, with D uncertain. This CDR3 is 13 amino acids long. CDR1 is SEHNR, CDR2 FQNEAQ, per germline (reference sequence). V was trimmed by 5 bases and J by 1 base, leaving 8 bases between them. CDR3 loop: CASSPTVNYGYTF. DNA for the CDR3: TGTGCCAGCAGCCCTACAGTTAACTATGGCTACACCTTC. Full variable domain (rest looked up from reference TRBV7-9 and TRBJ1-2): DTGVSQNPRHKITKRGQNVTFRCDPISEHNRLYWYRQTLGQGPEFLTYFQNEAQLEKSRLLSDRFSAERPKGSFSTLEIQRTEQGDSAMYLCASSPTVNYGYTFGSGTRLTVV.

This clone was recorded once. The chain employs TRBV28 and TRBJ1-5, with 7 bases that match TRBD1. Germline lookup yields CDR1 MDHEN and CDR2 SYDVKM. The V segment lost 7 bases and the J segment 2 bases; nucleotides outside the gene matches: 8. This CDR3 spans 15 amino acids. In DNA, the CDR3 is TGTGCCAGCAACGGGGACAGCAATGGCAATCAGCCCCAGCATTTT. Amino acid sequence: CASNGDSNGNQPQHF.

The chain couples TRBV6-1 to TRBJ2-5; 12 nucleotides agree with TRBD2. Germline-derived CDR1 and CDR2 are MNHNS and SASEGT. V was clipped by 2 bases and J by 2 bases; unmatched bases: 3. The CDR3 runs to 16 residues. As DNA, the CDR3 is TGTGCCAGCAGTGAACAGACTAGCGGGGGACAAGAGACCCAGTACTTC. Its translation is CASSEQTSGGQETQYF.

V is TRBV9 and J is TRBJ2-5; 8 bases map to TRBD2. V was pared by 0 bases and J by 5 bases, with 6 bases of the junction left unmatched. The V gene's germline CDR1 is SGDLS and CDR2 YYNGEE. The CDR3 has 15 amino acids. The CDR3 DNA sequence: TGTGCCAGCAGCGTAGGTAGCGGGGTGTGGGAGACCCAGTACTTC. This sequence encodes CASSVGSGVWETQYF.

V is TRBV7-9 and J is TRBJ2-3; 11 bases align to TRBD1. The CDR3 loop spans 16 amino acids. With V trimmed by 5 bases and J by 4 bases, 8 bases remained unmatched. The germline V gene encodes CDR1 SEHNR and CDR2 FQNEAQ (reference sequence). The CDR3 DNA sequence: TGTGCCAGCAGCCCAGGGGACAGGGGGAGGTCAGATACGCAGTATTTT. This translates into CASSPGDRGRSDTQYF. The whole variable domain, filled in from reference TRBV7-9 and TRBJ2-3, reads DTGVSQNPRHKITKRGQNVTFRCDPISEHNRLYWYRQTLGQGPEFLTYFQNEAQLEKSRLLSDRFSAERPKGSFSTLEIQRTEQGDSAMYLCASSPGDRGRSDTQYFGPGTRLTVL.

The sample holds one count of this clone. The chain carries TRBV28 and TRBJ1-1, with D perhaps TRBD1 (6 bases). This CDR3 has 15 amino acids. Germline lookup yields CDR1 MDHEN and CDR2 SYDVKM. Trimming removed 6 bases at V and 4 bases at J, with 18 bases between. CDR3 bases: TGTGCCAGCAGACTACAGGGTGCCTTGGCCACTGAAGCTTTCTTT. Translating gives CASRLQGALATEAFF.